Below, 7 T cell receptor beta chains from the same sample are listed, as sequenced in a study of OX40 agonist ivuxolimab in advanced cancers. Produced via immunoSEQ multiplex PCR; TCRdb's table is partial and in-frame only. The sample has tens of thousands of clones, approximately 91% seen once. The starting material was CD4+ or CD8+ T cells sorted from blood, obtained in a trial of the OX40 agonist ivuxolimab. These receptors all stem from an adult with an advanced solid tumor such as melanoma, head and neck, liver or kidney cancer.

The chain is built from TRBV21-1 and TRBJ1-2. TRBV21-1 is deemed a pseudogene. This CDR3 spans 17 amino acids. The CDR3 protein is CASSKVINRVRNYGYTF. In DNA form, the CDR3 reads TGTGCCAGCAGCAAAGTGATTAATCGGGTTCGTAACTATGGCTACACCTTC.

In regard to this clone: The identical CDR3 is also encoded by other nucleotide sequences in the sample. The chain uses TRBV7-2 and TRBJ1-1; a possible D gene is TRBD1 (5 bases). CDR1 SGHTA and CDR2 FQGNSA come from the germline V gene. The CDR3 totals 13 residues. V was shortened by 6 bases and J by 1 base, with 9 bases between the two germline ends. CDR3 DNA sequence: TGTGCCAGCAGTTTGACAGAGAACACTGAAGCTTTCTTT. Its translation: CASSLTENTEAFF. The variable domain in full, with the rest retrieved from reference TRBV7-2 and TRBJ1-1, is GAGVSQSPSNKVTEKGKDVELRCDPISGHTALYWYRQSLGQGLEFLIYFQGNSAPDKSGLPSDRFSAERTGGSVSTLTIQRTQQEDSAVYLCASSLTENTEAFFGQGTRLTVV.

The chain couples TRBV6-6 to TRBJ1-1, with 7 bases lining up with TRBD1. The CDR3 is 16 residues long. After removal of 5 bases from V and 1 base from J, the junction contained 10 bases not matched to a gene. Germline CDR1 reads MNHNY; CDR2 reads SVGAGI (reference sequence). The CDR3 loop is CASSTFGQGGNTEAFF. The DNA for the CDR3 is TGTGCCAGCAGTACCTTTGGCCAGGGGGGGAACACTGAAGCTTTCTTT.

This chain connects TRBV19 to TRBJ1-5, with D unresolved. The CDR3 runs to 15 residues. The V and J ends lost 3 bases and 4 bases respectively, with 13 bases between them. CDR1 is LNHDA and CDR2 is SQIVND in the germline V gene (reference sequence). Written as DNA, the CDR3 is TGTGCCAGTAGTATCTTGGACGGAATGAATCAGCCCCAGCATTTT. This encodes CASSILDGMNQPQHF.

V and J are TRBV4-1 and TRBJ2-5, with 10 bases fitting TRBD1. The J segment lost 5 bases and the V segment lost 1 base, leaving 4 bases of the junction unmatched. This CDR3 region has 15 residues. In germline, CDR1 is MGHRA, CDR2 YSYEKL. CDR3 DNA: TGCGCCAGCAGCCAAGTAAGGGACAGGGGTGAGACCCAGTACTTC. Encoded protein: CASSQVRDRGETQYF.

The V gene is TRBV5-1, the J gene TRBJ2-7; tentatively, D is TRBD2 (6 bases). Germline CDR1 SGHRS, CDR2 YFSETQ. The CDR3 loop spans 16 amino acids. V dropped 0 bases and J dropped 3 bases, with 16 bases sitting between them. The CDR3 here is CASSLGPGAAGYEQYF. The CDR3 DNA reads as TGCGCCAGCAGCTTGGGGCCGGGAGCGGCGGGCTACGAGCAGTACTTC.

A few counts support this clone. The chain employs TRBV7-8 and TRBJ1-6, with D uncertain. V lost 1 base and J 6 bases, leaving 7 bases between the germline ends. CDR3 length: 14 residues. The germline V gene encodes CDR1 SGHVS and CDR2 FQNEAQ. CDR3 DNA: TGTGCCAGCAGCTTAGACCAGGTTAATTCACCCCTCCACTTT. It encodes CASSLDQVNSPLHF. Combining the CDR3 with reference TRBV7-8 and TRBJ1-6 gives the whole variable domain GAGVSQSPRYKVAKRGQDVALRCDPISGHVSLFWYQQALGQGPEFLTYFQNEAQLDKSGLPSDRFFAERPEGSVSTLKIQRTQQEDSAVYLCASSLDQVNSPLHFGNGTRLTVT.